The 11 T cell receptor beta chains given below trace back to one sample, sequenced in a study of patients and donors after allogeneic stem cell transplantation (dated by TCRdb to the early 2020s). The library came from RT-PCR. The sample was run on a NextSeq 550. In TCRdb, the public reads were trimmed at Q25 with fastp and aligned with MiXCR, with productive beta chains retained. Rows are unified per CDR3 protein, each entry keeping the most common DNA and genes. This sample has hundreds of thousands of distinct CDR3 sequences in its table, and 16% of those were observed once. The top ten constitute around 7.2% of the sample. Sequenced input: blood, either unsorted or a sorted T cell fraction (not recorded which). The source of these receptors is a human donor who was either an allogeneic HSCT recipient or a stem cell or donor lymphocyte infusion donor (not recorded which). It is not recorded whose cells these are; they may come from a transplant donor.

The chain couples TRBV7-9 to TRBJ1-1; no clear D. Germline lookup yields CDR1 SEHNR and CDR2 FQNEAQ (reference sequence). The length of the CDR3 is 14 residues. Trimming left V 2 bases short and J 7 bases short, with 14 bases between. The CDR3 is CASSLRASAGEAFF. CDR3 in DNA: TGTGCCAGCAGCTTAAGAGCTTCAGCGGGTGAAGCTTTCTTT.

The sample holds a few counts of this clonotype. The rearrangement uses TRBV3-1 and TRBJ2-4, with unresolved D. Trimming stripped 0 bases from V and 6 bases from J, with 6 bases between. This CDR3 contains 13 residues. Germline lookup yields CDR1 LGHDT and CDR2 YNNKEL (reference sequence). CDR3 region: CASSQDRRNIQYF. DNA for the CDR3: TGTGCCAGCAGCCAAGATAGGCGAAACATTCAGTACTTC.

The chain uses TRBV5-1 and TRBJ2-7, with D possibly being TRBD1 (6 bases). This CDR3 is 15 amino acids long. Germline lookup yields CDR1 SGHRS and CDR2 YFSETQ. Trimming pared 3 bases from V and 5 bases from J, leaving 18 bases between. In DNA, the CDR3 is TGCGCCAGCAGCTATGGACGGAAGGGGGTGGACGAGCAGTACTTC. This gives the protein CASSYGRKGVDEQYF.

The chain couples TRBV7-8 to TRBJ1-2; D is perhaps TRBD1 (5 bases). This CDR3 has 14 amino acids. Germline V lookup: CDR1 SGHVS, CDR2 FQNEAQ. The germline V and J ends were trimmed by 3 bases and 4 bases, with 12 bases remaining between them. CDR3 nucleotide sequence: TGTGCCAGCAGCTTGACAGCAAATGCCTATGGCTACACCTTC. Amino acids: CASSLTANAYGYTF.

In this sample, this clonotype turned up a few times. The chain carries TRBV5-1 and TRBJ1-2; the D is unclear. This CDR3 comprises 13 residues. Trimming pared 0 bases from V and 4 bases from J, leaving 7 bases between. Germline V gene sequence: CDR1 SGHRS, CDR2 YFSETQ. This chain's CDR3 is CASSLADAYGYTF. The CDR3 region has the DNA TGCGCCAGCAGCTTGGCAGATGCCTATGGCTACACCTTC.

The CDR3 DNA is TGTGCCAGCAGCTTTATCTGGACAGACACTAACTATGGCTACACCTTC. This encodes CASSFIWTDTNYGYTF. V usage is TRBV7-2 and J usage is TRBJ1-2; the D gene is possibly TRBD1 (6 bases). From germline, CDR1 is SGHTA and CDR2 FQGNSA. Trimming pared 3 bases from V and 0 bases from J, leaving 14 bases between. CDR3 length: 16 residues.

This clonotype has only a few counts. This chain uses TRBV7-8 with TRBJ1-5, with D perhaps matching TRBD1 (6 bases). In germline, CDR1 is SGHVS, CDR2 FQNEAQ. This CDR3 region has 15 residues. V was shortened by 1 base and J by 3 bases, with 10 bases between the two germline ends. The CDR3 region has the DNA TGTGCCAGCAGCTTAGTCGGGGGCACCAATCAGCCCCAGCATTTT. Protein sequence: CASSLVGGTNQPQHF.

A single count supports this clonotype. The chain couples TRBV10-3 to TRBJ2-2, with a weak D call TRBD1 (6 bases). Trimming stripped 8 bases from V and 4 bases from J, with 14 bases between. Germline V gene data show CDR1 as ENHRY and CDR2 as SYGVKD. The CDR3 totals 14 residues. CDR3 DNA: TGTGCCATCCCCAGGGGCGCGGGCACCGGGGAGCTGTTTTTT. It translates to CAIPRGAGTGELFF.

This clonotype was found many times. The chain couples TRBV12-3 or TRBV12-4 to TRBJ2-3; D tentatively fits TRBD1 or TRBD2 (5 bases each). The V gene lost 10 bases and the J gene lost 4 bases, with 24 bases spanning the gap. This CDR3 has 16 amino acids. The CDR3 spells CATKGLGVKEADTQYF. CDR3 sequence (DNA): TGTGCCACCAAGGGGTTGGGGGTCAAAGAGGCAGATACGCAGTATTTT.

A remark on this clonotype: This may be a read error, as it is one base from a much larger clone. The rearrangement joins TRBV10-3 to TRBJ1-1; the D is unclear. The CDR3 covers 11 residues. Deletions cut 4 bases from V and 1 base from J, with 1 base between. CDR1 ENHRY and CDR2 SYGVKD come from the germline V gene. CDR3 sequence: CAISGNTEAFF. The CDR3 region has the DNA TGTGCCATCAGTGGGAACACTGAAGCTTTCTTT.

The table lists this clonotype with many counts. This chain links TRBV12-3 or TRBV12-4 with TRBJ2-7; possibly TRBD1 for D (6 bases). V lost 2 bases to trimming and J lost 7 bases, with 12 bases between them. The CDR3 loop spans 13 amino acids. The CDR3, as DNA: TGTGCCAGCAGTTTACAGGGGTCCGGGGAGCAGTACTTC. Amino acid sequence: CASSLQGSGEQYF.